This T cell receptor beta chain was captured by sequencing in a study of long-term antiretroviral therapy in people with HIV. Version v3.0 of the immunoSEQ assay ran at survey level. The repertoire was sequenced with immunoSEQ multiplex PCR; TCRdb's copy has only in-frame clones and lacks some. The repertoire holds over 25,000 clones, with 75% to 90% as singletons. This clone was seen only a few times. Per germline, CDR1 SGHNT and CDR2 YENEEA. CDR3 length: 15 residues. V was trimmed by 0 bases and J by 6 bases, leaving 12 bases between them. Among participants with HIV, every one received treatment in the United States.

Sequences were derived from unsorted PBMCs, sampled 3.2 years before starting antiretroviral therapy. The chain recombines TRBV11-3 with TRBJ1-5; D is uncertain. The clonotype was recovered from a man aged 50 or older with HIV. Here the CDR3 reads CASSLERQERQPQHF. The CDR3 DNA is TGTGCCAGCAGCTTAGAAAGGCAGGAACGTCAGCCCCAGCATTTT.